Listed below are T cell receptor beta chains from one sample, sequenced in a study of T-cell reconstitution after alpha-beta-depleted transplantation in children. TCRdb itself ran the PCR reads through MiXCR, one entry per CDR3 protein. The sample contains around 360,000 distinct CDR3 sequences, about a tenth of which appear only once. The input for sequencing was PBMCs from the stem cell graft donor, taken from the stem cell graft. These TCRs come from a human donor who donated a stem cell graft to a child with acute lymphoblastic leukemia. Each CDR3 is given without its conserved first and last residue.

v_gene,j_gene,CDR3aa
TRBV5-1,TRBJ2-1,ASSFILNEQF
TRBV28,TRBJ2-1,ASSLRAGLAGANEQF
TRBV7-9,TRBJ2-7,ASSIRQGEYEQY
TRBV19,TRBJ2-3,ASSREGDTQY
TRBV20-1,TRBJ1-5,SANEAARPPQH
TRBV12-3/TRBV12-4,TRBJ1-5,ASSTGLDQPQH
TRBV12-3/TRBV12-4,TRBJ2-5,ASSFRGDQY
TRBV21-1,TRBJ2-7,ASSKDLGLAVHEQY
TRBV4-3,TRBJ1-2,ASSQELQTYGYT
TRBV29-1,TRBJ2-5,SVVESQETQY
TRBV20-1,TRBJ2-5,SARGGGLGAETQY
TRBV10-3,TRBJ2-7,AISESETGLYEQY
TRBV24-1,TRBJ2-1,ATSDLEGTSGSNEQF
TRBV7-2,TRBJ2-7,ASSPKVAVTYEQY
TRBV6-5,TRBJ1-4,ASSYFGRYNEKLF
TRBV20-1,TRBJ2-7,SARGTGTLFEQY
TRBV5-1,TRBJ2-3,ASADRYSDTQY
TRBV12-3/TRBV12-4,TRBJ2-1,ASSRHLDRGFGDEQF
TRBV7-9,TRBJ1-2,ASSPTDWTVRVYGYT
TRBV7-9,TRBJ2-3,ASSLRDAPATDTQY
TRBV9,TRBJ2-2,ASNVTSGITGELF
TRBV19,TRBJ2-1,ASSIDTSHEQF
TRBV4-1,TRBJ1-3,ASSQGGAYSGNTIY
TRBV3-1,TRBJ2-3,ASSQNAAGSSTDTQY
TRBV12-3/TRBV12-4,TRBJ2-7,ASSLGTAAYEQY
TRBV14,TRBJ2-7,ASSQVGSLTYEQY
TRBV3-1,TRBJ2-5,ASSQGWRETQY
TRBV9,TRBJ2-1,ASSVSDTIASQEQF
TRBV2,TRBJ2-7,ASSASASYEQY
TRBV5-1,TRBJ1-5,ASSLGDRSNQPQH
TRBV20-1,TRBJ2-1,SARAGERAGGLSYNEQF
TRBV5-6,TRBJ2-5,ASSLIGTDQETQY
TRBV20-1,TRBJ2-7,SARGGGIYEQY
TRBV27,TRBJ1-2,ASKEGANYGYT
TRBV10-3,TRBJ2-3,AISREKGSGADTQY
TRBV28,TRBJ1-1,ASSDRLDTEAF
TRBV7-2,TRBJ2-5,ASSRPSDGETQY
TRBV5-1,TRBJ2-1,ASSLGSGRGHNEQF
TRBV6-5,TRBJ1-6,ASSYAGEAGSPLH
TRBV7-9,TRBJ1-5,ASSSQGVGQPQH
TRBV5-1,TRBJ1-1,ASSLRDRLRDMNTEAF
TRBV5-1,TRBJ2-5,ASSYRAADQETQY
TRBV7-9,TRBJ2-1,ASSSTSGGSYNEQF
TRBV28,TRBJ2-7,ASSLHRWGGMHYEQY
TRBV7-8,TRBJ2-1,ASSLGLAGDYYNEQF
TRBV5-1,TRBJ2-7,ASSNRETPKITYEQY
TRBV7-2,TRBJ2-3,ASSWMAGHTDTQY
TRBV6-2/TRBV6-3,TRBJ2-1,ASRAFSGPSYNEQF
TRBV28,TRBJ2-7,ASVSGDHEQY
TRBV7-7,TRBJ2-1,ASSSDRGNEQF
TRBV7-3,TRBJ2-1,ASSLGGTSFDEQF
TRBV4-2,TRBJ2-7,ASSQITSGRNEQY
TRBV16,TRBJ2-7,ASSRDYSSYEQY
TRBV7-2,TRBJ2-5,ASSFRLYQETQY
TRBV20-1,TRBJ2-1,SARTGVNEQF
TRBV7-9,TRBJ1-3,ASSQYTGSGSGNTIY
TRBV9,TRBJ2-7,ASSTYRDTYEQY
TRBV7-2,TRBJ2-3,ASSPRLTRSTDTQY
TRBV10-3,TRBJ2-1,AISGASGGNEQF
TRBV4-3,TRBJ2-7,ASSQGGYYEQY